This TCR beta chain was obtained from a study of cytomegalovirus exposure and HLA in healthy donors. The repertoire was sequenced with immunoSEQ multiplex PCR; TCRdb's copy has only in-frame clones and lacks some. The sample yields under 250,000 clones, around nine tenths seen once. The donors formed part of the roughly 120-subject validation cohort, distinct from the roughly 730-subject first cohort. Concerning this clone: Its antigen is currently unknown.

Study-wide results and caveats: The majority of TCR sequences were rare, yet some public TCRs appeared in many donors. Per published reports, the classifier diagnosed cytomegalovirus status with high specificity and sensitivity. There were about 160 TCR beta chains listed as cytomegalovirus-associated.

CDR3 size: 17 residues. The germline V gene encodes CDR1 LGHNA and CDR2 YNFKEQ. After removal of 2 bases from V and 3 bases from J, the junction contained 8 bases not matched to a gene. The gene calls are TRBV4-2 and TRBJ2-5; the match to TRBD2 covers 11 bases. Input material: PBMCs. The TCR was taken from a man in his late teens or twenties in good health and CMV-seronegative. The chain's CDR3 is CASSQPPLAGVEETQYF. CDR3 DNA: TGTGCCAGCAGCCAACCACCACTAGCGGGAGTTGAAGAGACCCAGTACTTC.